Sequencing of this T cell receptor (beta chain) was carried out in a study of blood T cells in healthy people across ages. Study-level findings and limits: Across samples, TCR beta diversity tracked strongly with naive T cell percentage. The study found more naive CD4+ cells and higher diversity in long-lived than aged donors.

The CDR3 runs 13 residues. With 2 bases removed from V and 9 bases from J, the gap between germline ends came to 8 bases. Germline assignment: CDR1 LNHNV and CDR2 YYDKDF (reference sequence). Alongside a J-beta primer mix, a sample-barcoded 5' primer served in a second PCR lasting about 7 to 11 cycles. One entry per CDR3 protein results from TCRdb running MiXCR on the 5' RACE reads. The table records under 2,000,000 distinct CDR3 sequences, about 50% of them present only once. Comments on this clonotype: Its antigen is unknown.

The sequence was collected from a woman between 40 and 50 years old in good health. The genes are TRBV15 and TRBJ1-6, with D uncertain. Sequences were obtained from blood. The CDR3 region is CATSRQNGSPLHF. The CDR3 coding sequence is TGTGCCACCAGCAGACAGAATGGTTCACCCCTCCACTTT.